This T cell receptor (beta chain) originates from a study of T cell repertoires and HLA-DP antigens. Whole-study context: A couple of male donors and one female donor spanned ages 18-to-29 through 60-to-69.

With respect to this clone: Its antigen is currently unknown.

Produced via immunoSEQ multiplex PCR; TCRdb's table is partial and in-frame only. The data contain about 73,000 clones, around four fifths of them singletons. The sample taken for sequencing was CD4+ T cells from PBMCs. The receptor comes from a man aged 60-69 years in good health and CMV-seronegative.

The CDR3 region is CASSYLLAGGPDTQYF. In DNA form, the CDR3 reads TGTGCCAGCAGTTACCTCCTAGCGGGGGGGCCGGATACGCAGTATTTT. The genes are TRBV6-5 and TRBJ2-3; 12 bases are a match to TRBD2. The CDR3 has 16 amino acids. Germline V gives CDR1 MNHEY, CDR2 SVGAGI. The V gene end was trimmed by 2 bases and the J gene end by 6 bases; junction bases not matched to a gene: 6.